The 18 T cell receptor beta chains in this list originate from one sample, sequenced in a study of T cell responses to AZD1222 COVID-19 vaccine. Profiling relied on immunoSEQ multiplex PCR, and the TCRdb table lists in-frame clones only, not all of them. The top ten hold 6% to 8% of the sample, which has around 120,000 clones, about 89% seen once. The starting material was peripheral blood, obtained 28 days after the second AZD1222 dose. The receptors were sampled from an adult who received the AZD1222 COVID-19 vaccine.

J is TRBJ2-1 and V is TRBV29-1; D could derive from TRBD1 or TRBD2 (7 bases each). V gave up 4 bases and J gave up 7 bases, with 14 bases separating them. CDR1 and CDR2 (germline): SQVTM, ANQGSEA. The CDR3 sequence is 13 residues long. This CDR3 is CSVASGGGNEQFF. The CDR3 coding sequence is TGCAGCGTTGCGTCAGGGGGGGGTAATGAGCAGTTCTTC.

This clone appeared a few times. J is TRBJ1-4 and V is TRBV11-2; the D is unclear. V lost 5 bases to trimming and J lost 0 bases, with 10 bases between them. The length of the CDR3 is 15 residues. CDR1 and CDR2 (germline): SGHAT, FQNNGV. CDR3 DNA sequence: TGTGCCAGCAGCCCGGACGGCTCAACTAATGAAAAACTGTTTTTT. This encodes CASSPDGSTNEKLFF. The whole variable domain, remainder taken from reference TRBV11-2 and TRBJ1-4, is EAGVAQSPRYKIIEKRQSVAFWCNPISGHATLYWYQQILGQGPKLLIQFQNNGVVDDSQLPKDRFSAERLKGVDSTLKIQPAKLEDSAVYLCASSPDGSTNEKLFFGSGTQLSVL.

The genes are TRBV7-9 and TRBJ1-4; D gene uncertain. Trimming shortened V by 2 bases and J by 8 bases, and 6 bases separated the two germline ends. The CDR3 is 12 residues long. Germline V CDR1 and CDR2: SEHNR, FQNEAQ (reference sequence). The CDR3 spells CASSLSAEKLFF. The CDR3 nucleotides are TGTGCCAGCAGCTTATCGGCCGAAAAACTGTTTTTT.

There are a few counts of this clone. The V call is TRBV3-1 (or the pseudogene TRBV3-2), the J call TRBJ1-1, with D tentatively TRBD1 (5 bases). V dropped 0 bases and J dropped 1 base, with 9 bases sitting between them. This CDR3 is built from 15 residues. Germline values: CDR1 LGHDT, CDR2 YNNKEL (reference sequence). Here the CDR3 reads CASSQDVGGNTEAFF. DNA for the CDR3: TGTGCCAGCAGCCAAGACGTGGGGGGGAACACTGAAGCTTTCTTT.

The chain employs TRBV10-3 and TRBJ1-2; no clear D gene. Germline assignment: CDR1 ENHRY and CDR2 SYGVKD. Trimming cost V 0 bases and J 6 bases, with 11 bases left between them. The CDR3 spans 14 residues. The chain's CDR3 is CAISESSGRDGYTF. The CDR3 nucleotides are TGTGCCATCAGTGAGTCGTCCGGTAGGGATGGCTACACCTTC.

The chain combines TRBV2 with TRBJ2-5, with D perhaps being TRBD1 or TRBD2 (5 bases each). This CDR3 region has 13 residues. Germline loops: CDR1 SNHLY, CDR2 FYNNEI. Trimming shortened V by 4 bases and J by 5 bases, and 11 bases separated the two germline ends. In DNA form, the CDR3 reads TGTGCCAGCAGTGTCATTGAGGGGGAGACCCAGTACTTC. This translates into CASSVIEGETQYF.

The rearrangement links TRBV7-2 to TRBJ1-5; TRBD1 agrees at 8 bases. Germline values: CDR1 SGHTA, CDR2 FQGNSA. The ends lost 5 bases at V and 6 bases at J; junction bases unmatched: 9. This CDR3 has 15 amino acids. CDR3 sequence reads: CASSPETGVGQPQHF. The CDR3 DNA sequence: TGTGCCAGCAGCCCGGAGACAGGGGTCGGTCAGCCCCAGCATTTT.

The rearrangement links TRBV6-5 to TRBJ1-5; 8 nucleotides match TRBD1. J lost 4 bases, V lost 6 bases, and 8 bases had no gene match. CDR3 size: 15 residues. The germline V gene encodes CDR1 MNHEY and CDR2 SVGAGI. The CDR3 is CASSATGVGNQPQHF. The CDR3 bases are TGTGCCAGCAGCGCGACAGGGGTCGGTAATCAGCCCCAGCATTTT.

This clone has a handful of counts. The J gene is TRBJ1-2, the V gene TRBV6-2 or TRBV6-3, with D perhaps TRBD1 (5 bases). V was pared by 5 bases and J by 7 bases, with 17 bases between. From germline, CDR1 is MNHEY and CDR2 SVGEGT. The length of the CDR3 is 14 residues. The CDR3 reads CASSPKGRSVGYTF. In DNA form, the CDR3 reads TGTGCCAGCAGTCCGAAGGGGCGCAGTGTTGGCTACACCTTC.

The chain combines TRBV7-2 with TRBJ1-6; unclear D gene. The CDR3 is 11 residues long. Germline V gene sequence: CDR1 SGHTA, CDR2 FQGNSA. Trimming shortened V by 0 bases and J by 14 bases, and 5 bases separated the two germline ends. The CDR3 protein is CASSLARSLHF. CDR3 bases: TGTGCCAGCAGCTTAGCGAGGTCCCTCCACTTT.

This chain joins TRBV11-2 and TRBJ2-7; 12 bases are a match to TRBD1. The length of the CDR3 is 16 residues. Germline V lookup: CDR1 SGHAT, CDR2 FQNNGV. The V segment lost 5 bases and the J segment 2 bases; nucleotides outside the gene matches: 7. CDR3 nucleotide sequence: TGTGCCAGCAGCCCAGGGACAGGGGGCGTCCCCTACGAGCAGTACTTC. Its translation is CASSPGTGGVPYEQYF.

The rearrangement uses TRBV18 and TRBJ2-6; 9 nucleotides line up with TRBD1. CDR1 is KGHSH and CDR2 is LQKENI in the germline V gene. The CDR3 consists of 16 residues. The junction had 2 bases not matched to a gene; V was cut back by 4 bases and J by 1 base. This CDR3 is CASSQGQGSGANVLTF. CDR3 DNA: TGTGCCAGCTCACAAGGACAGGGGTCTGGGGCCAACGTCCTGACTTTC.

This clone was seen only a few times. The chain recombines TRBV6-5 with TRBJ1-3, with D perhaps TRBD1 (6 bases). V was clipped by 4 bases and J by 4 bases, with 17 bases between them. The CDR3 is 16 residues long. The V gene's germline CDR1 is MNHEY and CDR2 SVGAGI. The CDR3: CASSFGRGASGNTIYF. The CDR3 region has the DNA TGTGCCAGCAGTTTCGGACGGGGGGCCAGCGGAAACACCATATATTTT.

The chain has TRBV19 and TRBJ2-7; no definite D call. Trimming took 3 bases from V and 3 from J, leaving 12 bases between them. The CDR3 loop spans 14 amino acids. The V gene's germline CDR1 is LNHDA and CDR2 SQIVND (reference sequence). The DNA of the CDR3 is TGTGCCAGTAGTATCGGAGCAGGCTACTACGAGCAGTACTTC. It specifies CASSIGAGYYEQYF.

The chain employs TRBV9 and TRBJ2-7; no clear D gene. CDR1 is SGDLS and CDR2 is YYNGEE in the germline V gene. The CDR3 is 14 residues long. V was cut by 4 bases and J by 5 bases, with 16 bases left in between. CDR3 loop: CASSPRSHSDEQYF. The CDR3 DNA reads as TGTGCCAGCAGCCCCCGGTCCCACAGCGACGAGCAGTACTTC.

The chain uses TRBV7-6 and TRBJ1-2, with 9 positions matching TRBD1. There are 14 residues in the CDR3. In germline, CDR1 is SGHVS, CDR2 FNYEAQ. V was pared by 4 bases and J by 8 bases, with 8 bases of the junction left unmatched. The CDR3 sequence: CASSSTGGLNGYTF. In DNA form, the CDR3 reads TGTGCCAGCAGCTCGACAGGGGGTTTAAACGGCTACACCTTC.

The chain is built from TRBV5-1 and TRBJ1-2; no reliable D call. Germline loops: CDR1 SGHRS, CDR2 YFSETQ. Trimming left V 1 base short and J 4 bases short, with 11 bases between. The CDR3 extends over 14 amino acids. DNA for the CDR3: TGCGCCAGCAGCTTGATTTTCGGCCCCTATGGCTACACCTTC. It encodes CASSLIFGPYGYTF.

The CDR3 DNA follows: TGTGCCAGTAGCCTTACGGTGACAGACTATGGCTACACCTTC. As protein: CASSLTVTDYGYTF. This chain connects TRBV19 to TRBJ1-2; TRBD1 is a possible D gene (5 bases). CDR1 is LNHDA, CDR2 SQIVND, per germline (reference sequence). The CDR3 runs to 14 residues. Trimming stripped 6 bases from V and 3 bases from J, with 14 bases between. Looking up the rest from reference TRBV19 and TRBJ1-2 gives the full variable domain: DGGITQSPKYLFRKEGQNVTLSCEQNLNHDAMYWYRQDPGQGLRLIYYSQIVNDFQKGDIAEGYSVSREKKESFPLTVTSAQKNPTAFYLCASSLTVTDYGYTFGSGTRLTVV.